What follows are 10 T cell receptor beta chains derived from one specimen sequenced in a study of blood T cell repertoires in COVID-19. Profiling relied on immunoSEQ multiplex PCR, and the TCRdb table lists in-frame clones only, not all of them. In the table there are 390,000 or so clones, roughly 90% of which are singletons. The sample taken for sequencing was peripheral blood. These TCRs come from a man aged 18-30 years with active or convalescent COVID-19.

In this sample, this clone turned up once. V is TRBV6-6 and J is TRBJ1-1; no reliable D call. The germline V gene has CDR1 MNHNY and CDR2 SVGAGI (reference sequence). V was clipped by 4 bases and J by 1 base, with 4 bases between them. The CDR3 sequence is 12 residues long. CDR3 bases: TGTGCCAGCAGTTCCAAGAACACTGAAGCTTTCTTT. This translates into CASSSKNTEAFF.

This clone was seen only a few times. This may come from a read error, since a much larger clone is one base off. V usage is TRBV6-4 and J usage is TRBJ2-3; 11 nucleotides align to TRBD2. V lost 3 bases, J lost 1 base, and 0 bases stayed unmatched. The CDR3 length is 15 residues. In germline, CDR1 is MRHNA, CDR2 SNTAGT. In DNA, the CDR3 is TGTGCCAGCAGTGAGACTAGCGGGGGCACAGATACGCAGTATTTT. Translating gives CASSETSGGTDTQYF.

There are a few counts of this clone. CDR3 loop: CASSPQGYTEAFF. The DNA of the CDR3 is TGTGCCAGCAGTCCACAGGGCTACACTGAAGCTTTCTTT. This chain uses TRBV27 with TRBJ1-1, with D possibly TRBD1 on 6 matching bases. With 5 bases removed from V and 3 bases from J, the gap between germline ends came to 10 bases. The CDR3 is 13 amino acids. Germline loops: CDR1 MNHEY, CDR2 SMNVEV (reference sequence).

The chain recombines TRBV9 with TRBJ2-2; D uncertain. Trimming took 4 bases from V and 0 from J, leaving 4 bases between them. The CDR3 runs to 13 residues. Germline V gene lookup returns CDR1 SGDLS and CDR2 YYNGEE. CDR3 nucleotide sequence: TGTGCCAGCAGCCCTGCGAACACCGGGGAGCTGTTTTTT. This encodes CASSPANTGELFF.

This chain connects TRBV18 to TRBJ1-1; D might be TRBD1 (5 bases). V dropped 8 bases and J dropped 6 bases, with 13 bases sitting between them. The CDR3 is 12 amino acids. The germline gives CDR1 KGHSH, CDR2 LQKENI. The CDR3 DNA reads TGTGCCAGCGGACAAGTCCTGGCTGAAGCTTTCTTT. It translates to CASGQVLAEAFF. The entire variable domain, with the rest obtained from reference TRBV18 and TRBJ1-1, is as follows: NAGVMQNPRHLVRRRGQEARLRCSPMKGHSHVYWYRQLPEEGLKFMVYLQKENIIDESGMPKERFSAEFPKEGPSILRIQQVVRGDSAAYFCASGQVLAEAFFGQGTRLTVV.

V gene TRBV7-6 combines with J gene TRBJ2-3; tentative D call: TRBD2 (5 bases). Trimming shortened V by 6 bases and J by 2 bases, and 15 bases separated the two germline ends. CDR3 length: 15 residues. The germline gives CDR1 SGHVS, CDR2 FNYEAQ. DNA of the CDR3: TGTGCCAGCAGTATGACGGGGAGCCACACAGATACGCAGTATTTT. The encoded protein is CASSMTGSHTDTQYF.

The chain joins TRBV5-4 to TRBJ2-7, with D perhaps TRBD1 (5 bases). The CDR3 is made up of 13 amino acids. The ends were cut back, 1 base at V and 4 bases at J, with 9 bases in the middle. The germline gives CDR1 SGHNT, CDR2 YYREEE (reference sequence). This CDR3 reads CASSLIRGYEQYF. CDR3 sequence (DNA): TGTGCCAGCAGCTTGATTAGGGGTTACGAGCAGTACTTC.

This clone appeared a few times. The V gene is TRBV7-9, the J gene TRBJ1-1; D not resolved. Trimming took off 3 bases at V and 3 bases at J, with 8 bases between the two ends. Germline V CDR1 and CDR2: SEHNR, FQNEAQ (reference sequence). CDR3 length: 13 residues. For the CDR3, the DNA is TGTGCCAGCAGCTTTGGGCAGCACACTGAAGCTTTCTTT. Its translation: CASSFGQHTEAFF.

The V call is TRBV7-2, the J call TRBJ2-5; possible D gene TRBD2, 7 bases. Looked up from germline, CDR1 is SGHTA and CDR2 is FQGNSA. V dropped 5 bases and J dropped 2 bases, with 21 bases sitting between them. The CDR3 has 17 amino acids. The CDR3 spells CASSLGGRRGRQETQYF. CDR3 coding DNA: TGTGCCAGCAGCCTCGGGGGCAGGCGGGGGAGACAAGAGACCCAGTACTTC.

The chain uses TRBV19 and TRBJ2-7; no definite D call. This CDR3 is built from 14 residues. Germline-derived CDR1 and CDR2 are LNHDA and SQIVND (reference sequence). Trimming pared 3 bases from V and 2 bases from J, leaving 11 bases between. The CDR3 is CASSILGSPYEQYF. CDR3 DNA sequence: TGTGCCAGTAGTATCTTGGGCAGTCCCTACGAGCAGTACTTC.